Presented here are 10 T cell receptor beta chains from one specimen sequenced in a study of CD4 and CD8 cells across lung adenocarcinoma regions. Using its own MiXCR run on the PCR reads, TCRdb lists one record per CDR3 protein. The sample includes 20,000 to 25,000 distinct CDR3 sequences, 45% to 60% of them seen just once. Sequenced: CD4+ T cells from the center of a lung tumor. These receptor sequences come from a male donor with lung adenocarcinoma. The CD4 and CD8 labels of this study may be unreliable.

Details on this clonotype: Germline is not matched at one junction end, which may reflect a read error. The chain combines TRBV6-1 with TRBJ2-3, with 7 bases matching TRBD2. This CDR3 spans 14 amino acids. Germline CDR1 reads MNHNS; CDR2 reads SASEGT. For the CDR3, the DNA is TGTGCCAGCAGTGGCACTAGCGCCAAAAACACGCAGTACTTT. This gives the protein CASSGTSAKNTQYF.

As to this clonotype: The junction departs from the called germline gene at one end, perhaps through a read error. The V and J genes are TRBV7-2 and TRBJ2-5; a weak D match, TRBD2 (5 bases). Germline assignment: CDR1 SGHTA and CDR2 FQGNSA. The CDR3 has 14 residues. For the CDR3, the DNA is TGTGCGGGGAGCGTGGGCCTTGAACAAGAGACCCAGTACTTT. This encodes CAGSVGLEQETQYF.

The V gene is TRBV4-1, the J gene TRBJ2-3, with TRBD2 matching 7 bases. The tail of the sequence fits TRBJ2-7 better, so the J call may be wrong. The CDR3 loop spans 14 amino acids. CDR1 is MGHRA, CDR2 YSYEKL, per germline. This chain's CDR3 is CAGSGEGSKDTQYF. Here the CDR3 DNA reads TGCGCGGGCAGCGGGGAGGGTAGCAAAGATACGCAGTACTTC.

Turning to this clonotype: The junction and the germline gene differ at one end; a read error may be behind it. The rearrangement links TRBV27 to TRBJ2-4; 8 bases agree with TRBD2. The germline CDR1 and CDR2 sequences are MNHEY and SMNVEV (reference sequence). The CDR3 contains 16 residues. In nucleotides, the CDR3 is TGTGCCAGCAGCAGAGGCGGGGGGAGAGGCCAAAACATCCAGTACTTC. The encoded protein is CASSRGGGRGQNIQYF.

The gene calls are TRBV6-1 and TRBJ2-3, with D possibly being TRBD1 (6 bases). Matching the DNA end better, TRBJ2-1 makes the J call doubtful. Per the germline V gene, CDR1 is MNHNS and CDR2 is SASEGT. CDR3 length: 13 amino acids. The CDR3 DNA follows: TGTGCCAGCAGTATAACGACAGGACGGGAACAGTTCTTC. The encoded protein is CASSITTGREQFF.

The V call is TRBV7-6, the J call TRBJ2-3; 8 bases are a match to TRBD2. The DNA end is a closer match to TRBJ2-7, so the J assignment may be wrong. This CDR3 region has 16 residues. Germline loops: CDR1 SGHVS, CDR2 FNYEAQ. CDR3 DNA sequence: TGTGCCAGCGCGGGCGCCGGGGGGGGGGGCCAAGATACGCAGTACTTC. Its protein is CASAGAGGGGQDTQYF.

V gene TRBV27 combines with J gene TRBJ2-3, with D possibly being TRBD1 (5 bases). This CDR3 has 13 amino acids. Germline V CDR1 and CDR2: MNHEY, SMNVEV (reference sequence). Trimming removed 8 bases from V and 4 bases from J, with 13 bases in between. This CDR3 is CASLGRGPDTQYF. CDR3 nucleotides: TGTGCCAGCCTGGGGCGCGGCCCAGATACGCAGTATTTT.

This clonotype was counted many times. This rearrangement joins TRBV6-1 to TRBJ2-1, with a weak D call TRBD1 (5 bases). The better agreement between TRBJ2-7 and the DNA end casts doubt on the J call. There are 13 residues in the CDR3. Germline CDR1 MNHNS, CDR2 SASEGT. CDR3 protein: CASPKQDRDEQYF. For the CDR3, the DNA is TGTGCCAGCCCGAAACAGGATAGAGACGAGCAGTACTTC.

Concerning this clonotype: Germline is not matched at one junction end, which may reflect a read error. The rearrangement uses TRBV10-2 and TRBJ2-4; weak D call: TRBD2 (6 bases). Germline V lookup: CDR1 WSHSY, CDR2 SAAADI. This CDR3 contains 14 residues. CDR3: CGVSGLGGKDIQYF. CDR3 nucleotides: TGTGGCGTCTCTGGGCTGGGAGGCAAAGACATTCAGTACTTC.

In this sample, this clonotype turned up many times. V is TRBV6-1 and J is TRBJ2-7; D could derive from TRBD1 or TRBD2 (5 bases each). Trimming cost V 4 bases and J 1 base, with 8 bases left between them. Germline assignment: CDR1 MNHNS and CDR2 SASEGT. The CDR3 is 13 residues long. The CDR3 DNA sequence: TGTGCCAGCAGTGGGGACCCTTCCTACGAGCAGTACTTC. Translation gives CASSGDPSYEQYF.